The rows below give T cell receptor beta chains drawn from one sample of a study of tumor-infiltrating lymphocytes in oesophageal squamous cell carcinoma. Each CDR3 protein is one row after TCRdb ran MiXCR on the PCR reads. This table holds fewer than 20,000 distinct CDR3 sequences, around 40% found once. The specimen sequenced was esophageal tumor tissue. The receptors derive from a male donor with esophageal squamous cell carcinoma. The CDR3 runs from the conserved cysteine through the conserved F or W. A D gene is named only where the DNA matches it firmly. The listing skips clone size in some rows; elsewhere it reads once, few, many or a size class.

abundance: .; v_gene: TRBV12-3/TRBV12-4; j_gene: TRBJ1-2; d_gene: TRBD1; CDR3nt: TGTGCCAGCAGGAAAGGACAGGGGTGGCATGGCTACACCTTC; CDR3aa: CASRKGQGWHGYTF
abundance: .; v_gene: TRBV7-3; j_gene: TRBJ2-7; d_gene: .; CDR3nt: TGTGCCAGCAGCTTAGGAGATAGTTTAGGGCAGTACTTC; CDR3aa: CASSLGDSLGQYF
abundance: medium-sized; v_gene: TRBV28; j_gene: TRBJ1-2; d_gene: TRBD1; CDR3nt: TGTGCCAGCAGTTTACGTACCGGGACAGGGGTTATATATGGCTACACCTTC; CDR3aa: CASSLRTGTGVIYGYTF
abundance: .; v_gene: TRBV5-1; j_gene: TRBJ2-1; d_gene: .; CDR3nt: TGCGCCAGCACTCCGGACACAAGGTACAATGAGCAGTTCTTC; CDR3aa: CASTPDTRYNEQFF
abundance: many; v_gene: TRBV19; j_gene: TRBJ1-2; d_gene: .; CDR3nt: TGTGCCAGTAGTGTCTCCAGGGTTTTCGGGCCTGGCTACACCTTC; CDR3aa: CASSVSRVFGPGYTF
abundance: .; v_gene: TRBV6-1; j_gene: TRBJ2-1; d_gene: TRBD2; CDR3nt: TGTGCCAGCAGTCGCCCTAGCGGGAGGGCCAATGAGCAGTTCTTC; CDR3aa: CASSRPSGRANEQFF
abundance: few; v_gene: TRBV12-2; j_gene: TRBJ1-1; d_gene: .; CDR3nt: TGTGCAAGTCGCTTAGGGGCAGTATACATGAACACTGAAGCTTTCTTT; CDR3aa: CASRLGAVYMNTEAFF
abundance: many; v_gene: TRBV7-2; j_gene: TRBJ2-5; d_gene: .; CDR3nt: TGTGCCAGCAGCCCGGGGACTACCCAGTACTTC; CDR3aa: CASSPGTTQYF
abundance: few; v_gene: TRBV6-1; j_gene: TRBJ2-7; d_gene: .; CDR3nt: TGTGCCAGCAGTATACGGCCTTACGAGCAGTACTTC; CDR3aa: CASSIRPYEQYF
abundance: many; v_gene: TRBV19; j_gene: TRBJ2-3; d_gene: .; CDR3nt: TGTGCCAGTAGTATACATCTCCTCGATACGCAGTATTTT; CDR3aa: CASSIHLLDTQYF
abundance: many; v_gene: TRBV7-2; j_gene: TRBJ2-7; d_gene: TRBD1; CDR3nt: TGTGCCAGCAGCTCGATAGGGACAGTACAGGGAGCTGAGCAGTACTTC; CDR3aa: CASSSIGTVQGAEQYF
abundance: .; v_gene: TRBV6-5; j_gene: TRBJ1-2; d_gene: .; CDR3nt: TGTGCCAGCAGTCCCGACCCCCGAGGGGACTATGGCTACACCTTC; CDR3aa: CASSPDPRGDYGYTF
abundance: few; v_gene: TRBV12-1; j_gene: TRBJ2-1; d_gene: .; CDR3nt: TGTGCCAGCAGCTTTGAGGTTTGGCGGGAGTACTGCAATGAGCAGTTCTTC; CDR3aa: CASSFEVWREYCNEQFF
abundance: .; v_gene: TRBV7-9; j_gene: TRBJ2-3; d_gene: .; CDR3nt: TGTGCCAGCAGCCCCGGGCGTATGAGCGGCACAGATACGCAGTATTTT; CDR3aa: CASSPGRMSGTDTQYF
abundance: .; v_gene: TRBV14; j_gene: TRBJ2-7; d_gene: .; CDR3nt: TGTGCCAGCAGCCTACGAATGAGGAGAGGGGAGCAGTACTTC; CDR3aa: CASSLRMRRGEQYF
abundance: medium-sized; v_gene: TRBV6-1; j_gene: TRBJ2-6; d_gene: .; CDR3nt: TGTGCCAGCAGTTACGCGCGGGGCGCTGGGGCCAACGTCCTGACTTTC; CDR3aa: CASSYARGAGANVLTF
abundance: .; v_gene: TRBV7-2; j_gene: TRBJ2-7; d_gene: .; CDR3nt: TGTGCCAGCAGGCCACCTGGAGTTCCCGAGCAGTACTTC; CDR3aa: CASRPPGVPEQYF